A single sample gave rise to the 18 T cell receptor beta chains below, sequenced in a study of blood T cell repertoires in COVID-19. Data came from immunoSEQ multiplex PCR; TCRdb stores just in-frame clones and leaves some out. Of approximately 240,000 clones listed, 75% to 95% are singletons. Sequencing was carried out using PBMCs or T cells enriched from blood (not recorded which). The receptors were sampled from a woman younger than 30 who had recovered from COVID-19.

The V and J genes are TRBV2 and TRBJ1-1; 7 bases are a match to TRBD1. The CDR3 has 14 residues. The germline V gene has CDR1 SNHLY and CDR2 FYNNEI. V lost 5 bases and J lost 3; bases outside the gene matches: 6. The CDR3 loop reads CASSSTGQYTEAFF. CDR3 sequence (DNA): TGTGCCAGCAGTTCTACGGGACAGTACACTGAAGCTTTCTTT.

The chain has TRBV19 and TRBJ2-3, with 7 bases aligning to TRBD2. Germline V gene lookup returns CDR1 LNHDA and CDR2 SQIVND (reference sequence). Trimming cost V 6 bases and J 9 bases; bases outside gene matches: 3. The CDR3 is made up of 11 amino acids. Written as DNA, the CDR3 is TGTGCCAGTAGCACTAGCGCAACGCAGTATTTT. Translating it yields CASSTSATQYF.

The rearrangement links TRBV11-2 to TRBJ2-3; D might be TRBD1 (6 bases). V lost 1 base to trimming and J lost 5 bases, with 13 bases between them. This CDR3 comprises 15 residues. Germline assignment: CDR1 SGHAT and CDR2 FQNNGV. The CDR3 loop reads CASSLVYREIDTQYF. Here the CDR3 DNA reads TGTGCCAGCAGCTTAGTGTACAGGGAGATAGATACGCAGTATTTT.

The CDR3 loop is CASSAGTSADSYNEQFF. Here the CDR3 DNA reads TGCGCCAGCAGCGCCGGGACTAGCGCCGACTCCTACAATGAGCAGTTCTTC. The V gene is TRBV5-1, the J gene TRBJ2-1; 10 bases fit TRBD2. The CDR3 covers 17 residues. CDR1 is SGHRS, CDR2 YFSETQ, per germline. With V trimmed by 4 bases and J by 0 bases, 7 bases remained unmatched.

The chain employs TRBV15 and TRBJ2-5; 8 nucleotides match TRBD1. Germline values: CDR1 LNHNV, CDR2 YYDKDF (reference sequence). V shed 5 bases, J shed 5 bases, and the junction held 4 bases outside the gene matches. This CDR3 is 13 amino acids long. CDR3 sequence reads: CATSPRGRETQYF. In DNA, the CDR3 is TGTGCCACCAGCCCCAGGGGGCGCGAGACCCAGTACTTC.

For the CDR3, the DNA is TGTGCCAGCAGCCAAGGGCAGGCCCATGGCTACACCTTC. Translated: CASSQGQAHGYTF. The chain joins TRBV3-1 (or the pseudogene TRBV3-2) to TRBJ1-2; D remains ambiguous. The CDR3 has 13 amino acids. The V end lost 1 base, the J end lost 6 bases, and 9 bases lay between the germline ends. The germline V gene has CDR1 LGHDT and CDR2 YNNKEL (reference sequence).

The J gene is TRBJ1-2, the V gene TRBV28; possibly TRBD1 for D (5 bases). V was shortened by 2 bases and J by 8 bases, with 15 bases between the two germline ends. Germline V gene data show CDR1 as MDHEN and CDR2 as SYDVKM. The CDR3 has 14 amino acids. In DNA form, the CDR3 reads TGTGCCAGCAGTTTACAAGGATCAGGGATAGGCTACACCTTC. Translating gives CASSLQGSGIGYTF.

The chain employs TRBV5-1 and TRBJ1-1; D gene uncertain. V was pared by 6 bases and J by 1 base, with 13 bases between. The CDR3 sequence is 14 residues long. The V gene's germline CDR1 is SGHRS and CDR2 YFSETQ. The CDR3: CASTPGGQNTEAFF. Here the CDR3 DNA reads TGCGCCAGCACCCCGGGAGGGCAGAACACTGAAGCTTTCTTT.

J is TRBJ1-1 and V is TRBV2; no definite D call. Looked up from germline, CDR1 is SNHLY and CDR2 is FYNNEI. The germline V and J ends were trimmed by 8 bases and 1 base, with 8 bases remaining between them. This CDR3 spans 12 amino acids. The CDR3 reads CASDLTNTEAFF. As DNA, the CDR3 is TGTGCCAGCGACTTAACGAACACTGAAGCTTTCTTT.

The CDR3 protein is CASSRWDRGVDQPQHF. CDR3 DNA sequence: TGTGCCAGCTCACGATGGGACAGGGGCGTCGATCAGCCCCAGCATTTT. The chain joins TRBV18 to TRBJ1-5, with 10 bases that match TRBD1. The trim removed 4 bases at V and 5 bases at J, leaving 8 bases unmatched. Germline values: CDR1 KGHSH, CDR2 LQKENI. This CDR3 spans 16 amino acids.

This sequence joins TRBV10-3 and TRBJ1-2; D not certain. The ends were cut back, 4 bases at V and 8 bases at J, with 11 bases in the middle. The CDR3 length is 12 residues. Germline-derived CDR1 and CDR2 are ENHRY and SYGVKD. CDR3 nucleotides: TGTGCCATCAGTGGAGACCGGGAGGGCTACACCTTC. The encoded protein is CAISGDREGYTF.

J is TRBJ1-2 and V is TRBV19, with D unresolved. CDR1 LNHDA and CDR2 SQIVND come from the germline V gene (reference sequence). Trimming removed 2 bases from V and 0 bases from J, with 19 bases in between. CDR3 size: 18 residues. CDR3 amino acids: CASSISSGADLTNYGYTF. As DNA, the CDR3 is TGTGCCAGTAGTATATCGTCAGGCGCTGATCTAACTAACTATGGCTACACCTTC.

The chain has TRBV15 and TRBJ1-5; tentative D call: TRBD1 (6 bases). This CDR3 is built from 15 residues. Germline loops: CDR1 LNHNV, CDR2 YYDKDF (reference sequence). V was cut by 0 bases and J by 5 bases, with 11 bases left in between. As DNA, the CDR3 is TGTGCCACCAGCAGAGATGCTAACAGGGATCAGCCCCAGCATTTT. Residues: CATSRDANRDQPQHF.

The chain recombines TRBV6-5 with TRBJ2-3; 7 nucleotides line up with TRBD1. The V gene end was trimmed by 7 bases and the J gene end by 2 bases; junction bases not matched to a gene: 6. The CDR3 length is 14 residues. The germline gives CDR1 MNHEY, CDR2 SVGAGI. The CDR3 DNA sequence: TGTGCCAGCAAACAGGGGCGGGTCACAGATACGCAGTATTTT. Translating gives CASKQGRVTDTQYF.

The chain has TRBV3-1 (or the pseudogene TRBV3-2) and TRBJ2-2; 13 bases map to TRBD2. The CDR3 loop spans 17 amino acids. Germline V gene data show CDR1 as LGHDT and CDR2 as YNNKEL (reference sequence). The J segment lost 5 bases and the V segment lost 6 bases, leaving 9 bases of the junction unmatched. DNA for the CDR3: TGTGCCAGCAGTCCAATGGGACTAGCGGGAAAGACCGGGGAGCTGTTTTTT. Translating gives CASSPMGLAGKTGELFF.

The CDR3 sequence is CASSIPAPTGTEAFF. The CDR3 nucleotides are TGCGCCAGCAGCATACCCGCCCCAACGGGAACTGAAGCTTTCTTT. The V and J genes are TRBV5-1 and TRBJ1-1; D is undetermined. Germline V gene sequence: CDR1 SGHRS, CDR2 YFSETQ. Trimming pared 4 bases from V and 5 bases from J, leaving 18 bases between. The length of the CDR3 is 15 residues.

V is TRBV6-2 or TRBV6-3 and J is TRBJ1-2; unclear D gene. Trimming left V 0 bases short and J 6 bases short, with 20 bases between. This CDR3 is 17 amino acids long. Germline lookup yields CDR1 MNHEY and CDR2 SVGEGT. CDR3 region: CASSYSSIEGFTNGYTF. The CDR3 DNA sequence: TGTGCCAGCAGTTACTCGTCAATTGAGGGCTTCACCAATGGCTACACCTTC.

This chain links TRBV7-2 with TRBJ1-1, with D possibly being TRBD1 (6 bases). This CDR3 comprises 14 residues. Germline V gives CDR1 SGHTA, CDR2 FQGNSA. V was trimmed by 1 base and J by 6 bases, leaving 12 bases between them. Here the CDR3 reads CASSLDPNRAEAFF. In nucleotides, the CDR3 is TGTGCCAGCAGCTTAGACCCCAACAGGGCTGAAGCTTTCTTT.